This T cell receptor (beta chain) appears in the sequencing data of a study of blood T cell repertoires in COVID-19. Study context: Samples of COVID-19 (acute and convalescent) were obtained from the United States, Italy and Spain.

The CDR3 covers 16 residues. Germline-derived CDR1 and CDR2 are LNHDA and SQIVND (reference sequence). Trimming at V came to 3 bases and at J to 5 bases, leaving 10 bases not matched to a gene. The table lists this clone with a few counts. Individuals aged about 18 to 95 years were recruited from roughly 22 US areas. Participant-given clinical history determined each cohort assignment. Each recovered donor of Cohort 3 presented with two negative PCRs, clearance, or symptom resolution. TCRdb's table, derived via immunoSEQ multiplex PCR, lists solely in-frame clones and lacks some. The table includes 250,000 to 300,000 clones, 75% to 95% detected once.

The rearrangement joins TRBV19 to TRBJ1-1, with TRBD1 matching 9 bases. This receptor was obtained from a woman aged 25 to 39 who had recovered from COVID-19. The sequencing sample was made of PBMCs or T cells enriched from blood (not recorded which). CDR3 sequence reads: CASSITGQGRGTEAFF. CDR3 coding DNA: TGTGCCAGTAGTATTACCGGACAGGGGAGAGGGACTGAAGCTTTCTTT.